The source of this T cell receptor (beta chain) is a study of blood T cell repertoires in COVID-19. Whole-study context: Specimens from acute and convalescent COVID-19 originated in the United States, Italy and Spain. PBMCs, B-cell-depleted T cells, or T cells were the source of the cDNA or gDNA that made up the material.

In the original processing: Counts of nucleated cells, estimated from reference gene primer amplification, were obtained. The method was immunoSEQ multiplex PCR; TCRdb's version includes in-frame clones alone and lacks a portion of them. The V and J calls and clone size come from that table; D and trimming were worked out from the DNA. The data contain about 200,000 clones, 82% of them singletons. Seattle enrolled patients during active infection and tracked them longitudinally. CDR3 length equals 15 residues. The ends were cut back, 0 bases at V and 3 bases at J, with 12 bases in the middle. Germline-derived CDR1 and CDR2 are SGHTS and YDEGEE.

The clonotype originates from a woman between 55 and 75 years old with COVID-19, enrolled during active disease. The chain joins TRBV5-8 to TRBJ1-1; TRBD1 might be the D (5 bases). The sequenced sample was peripheral blood. The CDR3 spells CASSLDWAGDTEAFF. CDR3 DNA sequence: TGTGCCAGCAGCTTGGATTGGGCGGGGGACACTGAAGCTTTCTTT. The whole variable domain, remainder taken from reference TRBV5-8 and TRBJ1-1, is EAGVTQSPTHLIKTRGQQATLRCSPISGHTSVYWYQQALGLGLQFLLWYDEGEERNRGNFPPRFSGRQFPNYSSELNVNALELEDSALYLCASSLDWAGDTEAFFGQGTRLTVV.